A single sample gave rise to the 25 T cell receptor beta chains below, sequenced in a study of T cell responses to AZD1222 COVID-19 vaccine. Produced via immunoSEQ multiplex PCR; TCRdb's table is partial and in-frame only. Among over 150,000 clones, just over 90% were seen once, and the ten largest hold approximately 3%. Sequenced material: peripheral blood, taken on day 0 of AZD1222 vaccination. These receptors were taken from an adult in good health.

This chain connects TRBV19 to TRBJ1-2; D is unclear. This CDR3 has 15 amino acids. The germline V gene has CDR1 LNHDA and CDR2 SQIVND (reference sequence). Trimming removed 6 bases at V and 3 bases at J, with 17 bases between. CDR3 nucleotide sequence: TGTGCCAGTAGGAAGGTTACGACCTCTTACTATGGCTACACCTTC. This codes for CASRKVTTSYYGYTF.

The chain couples TRBV6-6 to TRBJ1-2, with TRBD1 matching 7 bases. CDR3 size: 15 residues. CDR1 and CDR2 (germline): MNHNY, SVGAGI (reference sequence). The V gene end was trimmed by 0 bases and the J gene end by 4 bases; junction bases not matched to a gene: 5. This CDR3 reads CASSYSPTGPYGYTF. The CDR3 bases are TGTGCCAGCAGTTACTCCCCGACAGGGCCCTATGGCTACACCTTC.

The chain links TRBV11-1 to TRBJ2-5, with D perhaps matching TRBD1 or TRBD2 (6 bases each). Trimming shortened V by 5 bases and J by 1 base, and 17 bases separated the two germline ends. From germline, CDR1 is SGHAT and CDR2 FQDESV (reference sequence). The length of the CDR3 is 16 residues. This CDR3 is CASSHRVAGSQETQYF. Written as DNA, the CDR3 is TGTGCCAGCAGCCACAGGGTGGCGGGGTCCCAAGAGACCCAGTACTTC.

The V call is TRBV27, the J call TRBJ2-2; a weak D match, TRBD2 (6 bases). V was pared by 6 bases and J by 5 bases, with 13 bases between. Germline V CDR1 and CDR2: MNHEY, SMNVEV (reference sequence). There are 14 residues in the CDR3. Here the CDR3 reads CASRTRTGTGELFF. The CDR3 DNA follows: TGTGCCAGCAGGACTAGGACGGGAACCGGGGAGCTGTTTTTT.

This clone is a singleton in its sample. The chain carries TRBV5-1 and TRBJ1-4, with D unclear. V lost 4 bases to trimming and J lost 6 bases, with 16 bases between them. This CDR3 comprises 15 residues. Germline V lookup: CDR1 SGHRS, CDR2 YFSETQ. The CDR3 DNA reads TGCGCCAGCAGCGAGGGATCAACCAGAGATGAAAAACTGTTTTTT. Its protein product is CASSEGSTRDEKLFF.

The V and J genes are TRBV6-4 and TRBJ1-2; 9 nucleotides agree with TRBD1. Trimming at V came to 0 bases and at J to 7 bases, leaving 0 bases not matched to a gene. CDR1 is MRHNA and CDR2 is SNTAGT in the germline V gene. The CDR3 is 13 residues long. The CDR3 DNA sequence: TGTGCCAGCAGTGACTCGACAGGGGGTGGCTACACCTTC. It is translated as CASSDSTGGGYTF.

The chain recombines TRBV4-2 with TRBJ1-5, with D possibly matching TRBD1 (5 bases). Germline lookup yields CDR1 LGHNA and CDR2 YNFKEQ. The CDR3 has 13 residues. The V end was cut by 0 bases, the J end by 6 bases, with 6 bases between. In DNA form, the CDR3 reads TGTGCCAGCAGCCAAGACGGGGGTCAGCCCCAGCATTTT. It is translated as CASSQDGGQPQHF.

The chain uses TRBV27 and TRBJ1-5; 7 bases align to TRBD1. The CDR3 runs to 13 residues. Trimming removed 6 bases from V and 7 bases from J; junction bases left unmatched: 6. CDR1 and CDR2 (germline): MNHEY, SMNVEV (reference sequence). CDR3 sequence: CASRQGTGQPQHF. As DNA, the CDR3 is TGTGCCAGCAGACAGGGGACGGGCCAGCCCCAGCATTTT.

This chain uses TRBV13 with TRBJ2-5; 9 bases are a match to TRBD2. Germline V lookup: CDR1 PRHDT, CDR2 FYEKMQ (reference sequence). The CDR3 has 14 residues. With V trimmed by 5 bases and J by 3 bases, 4 bases remained unmatched. The CDR3, as DNA: TGTGCCAGCAGCCCCCAGCGGGGGGAAGAGACCCAGTACTTC. This translates into CASSPQRGEETQYF.

In its sample, this clone was seen once. The rearrangement links TRBV5-6 to TRBJ2-7, with 7 nucleotides matching TRBD1. J gave up 4 bases and V 4 bases, and 11 bases lay outside the gene matches. The CDR3 is 15 amino acids. Germline assignment: CDR1 SGHDT and CDR2 YYEEEE. CDR3 in amino acids: CASSPGGRGTYEQYF. The CDR3 DNA reads TGTGCCAGCAGCCCTGGGGGCAGGGGGACATACGAGCAGTACTTC.

V gene TRBV2 combines with J gene TRBJ1-5; no clear D gene. The V end lost 2 bases, the J end lost 2 bases, and 4 bases lay between the germline ends. CDR1 and CDR2 (germline): SNHLY, FYNNEI. The CDR3 extends over 13 amino acids. CDR3: CASSEWGNQPQHF. CDR3 bases: TGTGCCAGCAGTGAATGGGGCAATCAGCCCCAGCATTTT.

This rearrangement joins TRBV18 to TRBJ1-3; the D gene is possibly TRBD1 (5 bases). CDR1 is KGHSH, CDR2 LQKENI, per germline. There are 15 residues in the CDR3. Trimming pared 2 bases from V and 0 bases from J, leaving 8 bases between. CDR3: CASSPAGPSGNTIYF. DNA of the CDR3: TGTGCCAGCTCACCAGCAGGGCCCTCTGGAAACACCATATATTTT.

This chain links TRBV3-1 (or the pseudogene TRBV3-2) with TRBJ2-7; the D gene is possibly TRBD2 (5 bases). V shed 4 bases and J shed 4 bases, with 14 bases lying between them. Germline V lookup: CDR1 LGHDT, CDR2 YNNKEL (reference sequence). CDR3 length: 14 residues. The CDR3 region is CASSPVPAGYEQYF. CDR3 sequence (DNA): TGTGCCAGCAGCCCGGTACCTGCGGGTTACGAGCAGTACTTC.

This chain joins TRBV10-1 and TRBJ2-7, with 10 bases fitting TRBD2. Germline CDR1 and CDR2: WNHNN and SYGVQD (reference sequence). The junction had 9 bases not matched to a gene; V was cut back by 8 bases and J by 2 bases. This CDR3 is built from 15 residues. The CDR3 coding sequence is TGCGCCAGCGTTATCAGCGGGGGGGCCGCCTACGAGCAGTACTTC. Translated, it gives CASVISGGAAYEQYF.

The chain uses TRBV3-1 (or the pseudogene TRBV3-2) and TRBJ1-1, with D perhaps TRBD1 (5 bases). V lost 4 bases and J 7 bases, leaving 16 bases between the germline ends. This CDR3 comprises 14 residues. Germline V gene sequence: CDR1 LGHDT, CDR2 YNNKEL (reference sequence). CDR3 residues: CASSRPGAGVEAFF. DNA of the CDR3: TGTGCCAGCAGCCGCCCCGGGGCGGGGGTTGAAGCTTTCTTT.

This clone occurred a few times. V gene TRBV29-1 combines with J gene TRBJ1-2; 7 bases match TRBD1. CDR1 and CDR2 (germline): SQVTM, ANQGSEA. V was pared by 4 bases and J by 0 bases, with 5 bases of the junction left unmatched. The CDR3 runs to 14 residues. CDR3 protein: CSVAGTASNYGYTF. In DNA form, the CDR3 reads TGCAGCGTTGCAGGGACAGCCTCTAACTATGGCTACACCTTC.

This chain links TRBV6-2 or TRBV6-3 with TRBJ1-5; D gene ambiguous. The CDR3 has 12 residues. Per germline, CDR1 MNHEY and CDR2 SVGEGT. Trimming removed 4 bases at V and 11 bases at J, with 12 bases between. The CDR3 DNA reads as TGTGCCAGCAGTTTATCCGGGAACTCCCAGCATTTT. The encoded protein is CASSLSGNSQHF.

The V call is TRBV9, the J call TRBJ2-3; D uncertain. The length of the CDR3 is 14 residues. The germline gives CDR1 SGDLS, CDR2 YYNGEE. V gave up 0 bases and J gave up 2 bases, with 7 bases separating them. The CDR3 DNA follows: TGTGCCAGCAGCGTAGCGCCATACACAGATACGCAGTATTTT. Its protein product is CASSVAPYTDTQYF.

This chain joins TRBV3-1 (or the pseudogene TRBV3-2) and TRBJ2-1; 7 bases map to TRBD2. The germline gives CDR1 LGHDT, CDR2 YNNKEL (reference sequence). CDR3 length: 17 residues. The junction had 10 bases not matched to a gene; V was cut back by 0 bases and J by 5 bases. The CDR3 nucleotides read TGTGCCAGCAGCCAAGAAAAGACGGGGGGACTTAACAATGAGCAGTTCTTC. It specifies CASSQEKTGGLNNEQFF.

V usage is TRBV18 and J usage is TRBJ1-4, with a weak D call TRBD1 (5 bases). Trimming took 2 bases from V and 8 from J, leaving 15 bases between them. The CDR3 spans 15 residues. CDR1 is KGHSH and CDR2 is LQKENI in the germline V gene. CDR3 residues: CASSPMAGEGEKLFF. The CDR3 DNA reads TGTGCCAGCTCACCAATGGCGGGGGAAGGGGAAAAACTGTTTTTT.

The rearrangement uses TRBV18 and TRBJ1-4; D ambiguous. The V gene's germline CDR1 is KGHSH and CDR2 LQKENI. V was trimmed by 3 bases and J by 2 bases, leaving 1 base between them. The CDR3 extends over 12 amino acids. The CDR3 DNA reads TGTGCCAGCTCACCGACTAATGAAAAACTGTTTTTT. It codes for CASSPTNEKLFF.

The chain is built from TRBV7-8 and TRBJ2-7; no clear D gene. The CDR3 is 14 amino acids. The V gene lost 3 bases and the J gene lost 4 bases, with 13 bases spanning the gap. The V gene's germline CDR1 is SGHVS and CDR2 FQNEAQ. CDR3 amino acids: CASSLWSTNYEQYF. The CDR3 bases are TGTGCCAGCAGCTTGTGGTCCACCAATTACGAGCAGTACTTC.

This clone was observed at least ten times. Its ends do not fully match the called genes, so a read error is possible. The chain is built from TRBV6-2 or TRBV6-3 and TRBJ1-2; possibly TRBD1 for D (6 bases). CDR1 is MNHEY and CDR2 is SVGEGT in the germline V gene. This CDR3 has 15 amino acids. Here the CDR3 reads CASTPRTAGSYRYTF. CDR3 coding DNA: TGTGCCAGCACCCCTCGGACAGCGGGGTCCTATCGCTACACCTTC.

The chain combines TRBV5-4 with TRBJ2-7, with TRBD2 as a possible D gene (6 bases). With 0 bases removed from V and 3 bases from J, the gap between germline ends came to 16 bases. CDR3 length: 16 amino acids. The germline V gene has CDR1 SGHNT and CDR2 YYREEE (reference sequence). CDR3 residues: CASSLAGGGTNYEQYF. As DNA, the CDR3 is TGTGCCAGCAGCTTGGCGGGTGGCGGGACCAACTACGAGCAGTACTTC.

The V call is TRBV11-2, the J call TRBJ1-3; tentative D call: TRBD1 (6 bases). The CDR3 runs to 17 residues. V gave up 2 bases and J gave up 0 bases, with 14 bases separating them. CDR1 and CDR2 from the germline V gene are SGHAT and FQNNGV. CDR3 amino acids: CASSLRAQGLSGNTIYF. CDR3 nucleotide sequence: TGTGCCAGCAGCTTAAGGGCACAGGGACTCTCTGGAAACACCATATATTTT. The full variable domain, in which reference TRBV11-2 and TRBJ1-3 provide the parts outside the CDR3, is EAGVAQSPRYKIIEKRQSVAFWCNPISGHATLYWYQQILGQGPKLLIQFQNNGVVDDSQLPKDRFSAERLKGVDSTLKIQPAKLEDSAVYLCASSLRAQGLSGNTIYFGEGSWLTVV.